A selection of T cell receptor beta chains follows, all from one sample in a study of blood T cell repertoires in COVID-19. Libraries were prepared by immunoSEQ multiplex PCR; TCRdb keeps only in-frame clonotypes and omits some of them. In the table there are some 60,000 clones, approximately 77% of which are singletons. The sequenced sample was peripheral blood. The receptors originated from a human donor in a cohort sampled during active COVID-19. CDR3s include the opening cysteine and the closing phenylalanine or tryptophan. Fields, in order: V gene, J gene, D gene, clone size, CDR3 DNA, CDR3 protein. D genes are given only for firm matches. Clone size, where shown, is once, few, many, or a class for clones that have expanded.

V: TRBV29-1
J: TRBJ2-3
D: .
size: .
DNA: TGCAGCGTCGTTCGACAGACCCTTTCTTCGGATACGCAGTATTTT
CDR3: CSVVRQTLSSDTQYF

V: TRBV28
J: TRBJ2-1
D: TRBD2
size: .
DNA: TGTGCCAGCAGTTTGGAACTAGCGGGCGTCAATGAGCAGTTCTTC
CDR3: CASSLELAGVNEQFF

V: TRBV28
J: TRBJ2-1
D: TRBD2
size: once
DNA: TGTGCCAGCAGTTTCGAAGCGGGAGGCCGCGAGCAGTTCTTC
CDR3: CASSFEAGGREQFF

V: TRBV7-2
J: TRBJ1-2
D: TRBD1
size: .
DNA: TGTGCCAGCAGCTTAGAGGACAGGGGGTATGGCTACACCTTC
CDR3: CASSLEDRGYGYTF

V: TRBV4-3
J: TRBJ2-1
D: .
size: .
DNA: TGCGCCAGCAGCCAAGATCCCGGGGGCAATGAGCAGTTCTTC
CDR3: CASSQDPGGNEQFF

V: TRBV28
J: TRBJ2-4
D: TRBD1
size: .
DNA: TGTGCCAGCAGTAACAGGGGTGACAAAAACATTCAGTACTTC
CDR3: CASSNRGDKNIQYF

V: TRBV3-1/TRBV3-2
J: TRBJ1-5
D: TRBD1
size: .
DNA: TGTGCCAGCAGCCCGACAGGGACTCAGCCCCAGCATTTT
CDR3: CASSPTGTQPQHF

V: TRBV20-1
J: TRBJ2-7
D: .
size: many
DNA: TGCAGTGCTCGCTCTGGCCACGAGCAGTACTTC
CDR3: CSARSGHEQYF

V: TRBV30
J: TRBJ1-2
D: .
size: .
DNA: TGTGCCAGCCGGGGAAATGGCTACACCTTC
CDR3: CASRGNGYTF

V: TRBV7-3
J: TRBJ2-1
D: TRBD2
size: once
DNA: TGTGCCAGCAGCTTCGCCGGGACTAGGCACTACAATGAGCAGTTCTTC
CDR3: CASSFAGTRHYNEQFF

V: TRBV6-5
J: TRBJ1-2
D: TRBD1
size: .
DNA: TGTGCCAGCAGCCCCAGGGGGATAGGCTACACCTTC
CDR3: CASSPRGIGYTF

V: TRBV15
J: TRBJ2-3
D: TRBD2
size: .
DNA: TGTGCCACCAGCAGACCACTAGCGAGCACAGATACGCAGTATTTT
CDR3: CATSRPLASTDTQYF

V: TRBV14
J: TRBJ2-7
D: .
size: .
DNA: TGTGCCAGCAGCCAAGAGTACTACGAGCAGTACTTC
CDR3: CASSQEYYEQYF

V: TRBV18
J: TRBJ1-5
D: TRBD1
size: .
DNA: TGTGCCAGCTCAAGGGGGCGGACCGATCAGCCCCAGCATTTT
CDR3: CASSRGRTDQPQHF

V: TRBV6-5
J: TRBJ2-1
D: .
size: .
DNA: TGTGCCAGCAAGCTACAGGGCTCCTACAATGAGCAGTTCTTC
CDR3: CASKLQGSYNEQFF

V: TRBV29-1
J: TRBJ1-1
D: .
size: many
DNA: TGCAGCGCCTCGGGAGCCCCTGGGACTGAAGCTTTCTTT
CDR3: CSASGAPGTEAFF

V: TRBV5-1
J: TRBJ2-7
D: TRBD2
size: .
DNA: TGCGCCAGCAGCTTCCAGACTAGCGGGCCCTACGAGCAGTACTTC
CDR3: CASSFQTSGPYEQYF

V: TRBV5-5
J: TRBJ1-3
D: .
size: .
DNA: TGTGCCAGCAGCCCGGGAGGTGGAAACACCATATATTTT
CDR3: CASSPGGGNTIYF

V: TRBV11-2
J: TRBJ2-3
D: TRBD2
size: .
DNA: TGTGCCAGCAGCTTATCGGCTAGCGGGAGGGACTCAGATACGCAGTATTTT
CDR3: CASSLSASGRDSDTQYF

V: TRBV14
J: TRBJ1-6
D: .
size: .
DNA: TGTGCCAGCAGCCAAGACGGGGGTTCACCCCTCCACTTT
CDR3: CASSQDGGSPLHF

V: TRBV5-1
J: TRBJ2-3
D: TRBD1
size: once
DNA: TGCGCCAGCAGCCAAAACCTACAGGGGGGCCACACAGATACGCAGTATTTT
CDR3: CASSQNLQGGHTDTQYF

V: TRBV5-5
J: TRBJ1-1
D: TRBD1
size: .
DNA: TGTGCCAGCAGCTTTCATGGACAGGGGGGCTTCACTGAAGCTTTCTTT
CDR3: CASSFHGQGGFTEAFF

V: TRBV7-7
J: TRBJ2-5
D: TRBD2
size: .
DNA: TGTGCTAGCAGCTTCGGAGCGGGGGGGCCCAAAGAGACCCAGTACTTC
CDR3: CASSFGAGGPKETQYF

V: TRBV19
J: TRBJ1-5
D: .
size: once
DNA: TGTGCCAGTAGGGGACTACAGGTGAGCAATCAGCCCCAGCATTTT
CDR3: CASRGLQVSNQPQHF

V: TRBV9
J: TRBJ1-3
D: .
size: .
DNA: TGTGCCAGCAGCGAGACAGTCGTCTCTGGAAACACCATATATTTT
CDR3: CASSETVVSGNTIYF

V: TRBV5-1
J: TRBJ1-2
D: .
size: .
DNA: TGCGCCAGCAGCGACCAGGGTTCCTATGGCTACACCTTC
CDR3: CASSDQGSYGYTF

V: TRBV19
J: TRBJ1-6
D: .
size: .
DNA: TGTGCGGTGGGGGAGGCCTATAATTCACCCCTCCACTTT
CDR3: CAVGEAYNSPLHF

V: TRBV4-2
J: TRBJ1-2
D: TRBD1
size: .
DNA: TGTGCCAGCAGCCACCTTGAGGGACAGGGGAAAGTAGGCTACACCTTC
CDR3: CASSHLEGQGKVGYTF

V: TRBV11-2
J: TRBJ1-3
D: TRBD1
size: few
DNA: TGTGCCAGCAGCCCCGGACAGGGGCCAAACACCATATATTTT
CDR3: CASSPGQGPNTIYF

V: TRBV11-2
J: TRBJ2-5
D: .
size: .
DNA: TGTGCCAGCAGCTTGGGGACAAACCAAGAGACCCAGTACTTC
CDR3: CASSLGTNQETQYF

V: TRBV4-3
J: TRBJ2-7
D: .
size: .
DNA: TGCGCCAGCAGCCAAGCAGCGTTTGCCTACGAGCAGTACTTC
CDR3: CASSQAAFAYEQYF

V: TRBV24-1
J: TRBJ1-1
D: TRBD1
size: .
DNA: TGTGCCACTAGGACAGGGTTGAACACTGAAGCTTTCTTT
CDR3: CATRTGLNTEAFF

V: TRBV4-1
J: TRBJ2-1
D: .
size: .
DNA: TGCGCCAGCAGCCCGGGACTTCAAAAACACAATGAGCAGTTCTTC
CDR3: CASSPGLQKHNEQFF

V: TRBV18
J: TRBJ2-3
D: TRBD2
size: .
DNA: TGTGCCAGCTCACCGCCCCGAGGTGGTAGCGGGGGGTCCACAGATACGCAGTATTTT
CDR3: CASSPPRGGSGGSTDTQYF

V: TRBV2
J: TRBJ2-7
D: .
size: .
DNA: TGTGCCAGCAGTGAAAGGGGTCAAGTCCACGAGCAGTACTTC
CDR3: CASSERGQVHEQYF

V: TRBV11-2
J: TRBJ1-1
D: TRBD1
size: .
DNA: TGTGCCAGCAGCTTAGAGAAACGGGGACAGGCATCTTTCTTT
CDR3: CASSLEKRGQASFF

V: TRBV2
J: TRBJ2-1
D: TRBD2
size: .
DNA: TGTGCCAGCAGTTTCGACACAGGCGGGGGGCCGACTCATGAGCAGTTCTTC
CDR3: CASSFDTGGGPTHEQFF

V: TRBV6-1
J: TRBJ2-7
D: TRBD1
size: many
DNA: TGTGCCAGCAGTGAAGACAGGGGCGATCCCTACGAGCAGTACTTC
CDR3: CASSEDRGDPYEQYF

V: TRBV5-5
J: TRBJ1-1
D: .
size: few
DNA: TGTGCCAGCAGCCGCTCCCCCCGGGTCGGGAACACTGAAGCTTTCTTT
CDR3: CASSRSPRVGNTEAFF

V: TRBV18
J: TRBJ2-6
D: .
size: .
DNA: TGTGCCAGCACGGGGTCTGGGGCCAACGTCCTGACTTTC
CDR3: CASTGSGANVLTF

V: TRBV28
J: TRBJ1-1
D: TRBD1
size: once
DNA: TGTGCCTTGGCCGGGACAGGTTCCACTGAAGCTTTCTTT
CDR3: CALAGTGSTEAFF

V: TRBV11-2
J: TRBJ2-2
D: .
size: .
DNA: TGTGCCAGCAGGTCCTCCTCCCGGAACACCGGGGAGCTGTTTTTT
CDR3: CASRSSSRNTGELFF

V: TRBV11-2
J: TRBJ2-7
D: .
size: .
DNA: TGTGCCAGCAGCTCTAGGGGCAGGGGAGCGGCCTACGAGCAGTACTTC
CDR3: CASSSRGRGAAYEQYF

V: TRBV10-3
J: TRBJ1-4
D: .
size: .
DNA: TGTGCCATCAGTGACCGGGAACGGCGTGAAAAACTGTTTTTT
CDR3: CAISDRERREKLFF

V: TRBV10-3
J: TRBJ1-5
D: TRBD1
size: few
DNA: TGTGCCATCAGAAGCACAGACGACAGGGGAAGACGGCGTAGCAATCAGCCCCAGCATTTT
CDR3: CAIRSTDDRGRRRSNQPQHF

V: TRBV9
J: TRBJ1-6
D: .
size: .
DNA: TGTGCCAGCAGCGGACCAGGGTCCCAACGCGGGGCCCTCCACTTT
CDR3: CASSGPGSQRGALHF

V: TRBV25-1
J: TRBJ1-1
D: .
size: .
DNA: TGTGCCAGTTCAGTGAACACTGAAGCTTTCTTT
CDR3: CASSVNTEAFF

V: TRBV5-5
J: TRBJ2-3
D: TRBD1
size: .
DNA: TGTGCCAGCAGGACGGACAGGGGAACCTCGCCCCGTGGGGATACGCAGTATTTT
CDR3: CASRTDRGTSPRGDTQYF

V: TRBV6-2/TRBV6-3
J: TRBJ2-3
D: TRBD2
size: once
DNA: TGTGCCAGCAGTTACCGAGCGGGGGAGGGAGATACGCAGTATTTT
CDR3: CASSYRAGEGDTQYF

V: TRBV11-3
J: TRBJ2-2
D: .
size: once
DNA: TGTGCCAGCAGCTTAAACCAGGGGCAGACCTCCGGGGAGCTGTTTTTT
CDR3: CASSLNQGQTSGELFF

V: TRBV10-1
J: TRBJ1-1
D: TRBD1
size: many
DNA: TGCGCCAGCGCCCGGGACAGATACACTGAAGCTTTCTTT
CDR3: CASARDRYTEAFF

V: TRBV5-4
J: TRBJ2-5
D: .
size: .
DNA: TGTGCCAGCAGCCCAAAAAGTGGGGGCAGGGAGACCCAGTACTTC
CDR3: CASSPKSGGRETQYF

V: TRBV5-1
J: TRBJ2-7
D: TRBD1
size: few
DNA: TGCGCCAGCAGCTTAGAGGGACAGGGTTTTTCCGAGCAGTACTTC
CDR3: CASSLEGQGFSEQYF

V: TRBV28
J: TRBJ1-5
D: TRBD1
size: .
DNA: TGTGCCAGCAGTAAGACAGGGAGGCAGCCCCAGCATTTT
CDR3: CASSKTGRQPQHF

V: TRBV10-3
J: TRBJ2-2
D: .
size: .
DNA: TGTGCCATCCAAAATTCCGGGGAGCTGTTTTTT
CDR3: CAIQNSGELFF

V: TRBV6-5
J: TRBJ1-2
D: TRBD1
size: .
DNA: TGTGCCAGCAGTAGCAGGGGGGATGGCGGCTACACCTTC
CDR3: CASSSRGDGGYTF

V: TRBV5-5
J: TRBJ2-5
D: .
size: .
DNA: TGTGCCAGCAGCCCTTGGCTGGGCGGGCGACACCTCCAAGAGACCCAGTACTTC
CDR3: CASSPWLGGRHLQETQYF

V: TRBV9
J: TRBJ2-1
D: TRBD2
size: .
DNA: TGTGCCAGCAGCCCACGGACTAGCGCCCTTTACAATGAGCAGTTCTTC
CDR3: CASSPRTSALYNEQFF

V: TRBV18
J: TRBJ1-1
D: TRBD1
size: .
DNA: TGTGCCAGCTCGCAGGAACAGGGGAGGAACACTGAAGCTTTCTTT
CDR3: CASSQEQGRNTEAFF

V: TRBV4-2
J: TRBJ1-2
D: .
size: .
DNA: TGTGCCAGCAGCCAAGAATGGCAAAACCCCTACTATGGCTACACCTTC
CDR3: CASSQEWQNPYYGYTF